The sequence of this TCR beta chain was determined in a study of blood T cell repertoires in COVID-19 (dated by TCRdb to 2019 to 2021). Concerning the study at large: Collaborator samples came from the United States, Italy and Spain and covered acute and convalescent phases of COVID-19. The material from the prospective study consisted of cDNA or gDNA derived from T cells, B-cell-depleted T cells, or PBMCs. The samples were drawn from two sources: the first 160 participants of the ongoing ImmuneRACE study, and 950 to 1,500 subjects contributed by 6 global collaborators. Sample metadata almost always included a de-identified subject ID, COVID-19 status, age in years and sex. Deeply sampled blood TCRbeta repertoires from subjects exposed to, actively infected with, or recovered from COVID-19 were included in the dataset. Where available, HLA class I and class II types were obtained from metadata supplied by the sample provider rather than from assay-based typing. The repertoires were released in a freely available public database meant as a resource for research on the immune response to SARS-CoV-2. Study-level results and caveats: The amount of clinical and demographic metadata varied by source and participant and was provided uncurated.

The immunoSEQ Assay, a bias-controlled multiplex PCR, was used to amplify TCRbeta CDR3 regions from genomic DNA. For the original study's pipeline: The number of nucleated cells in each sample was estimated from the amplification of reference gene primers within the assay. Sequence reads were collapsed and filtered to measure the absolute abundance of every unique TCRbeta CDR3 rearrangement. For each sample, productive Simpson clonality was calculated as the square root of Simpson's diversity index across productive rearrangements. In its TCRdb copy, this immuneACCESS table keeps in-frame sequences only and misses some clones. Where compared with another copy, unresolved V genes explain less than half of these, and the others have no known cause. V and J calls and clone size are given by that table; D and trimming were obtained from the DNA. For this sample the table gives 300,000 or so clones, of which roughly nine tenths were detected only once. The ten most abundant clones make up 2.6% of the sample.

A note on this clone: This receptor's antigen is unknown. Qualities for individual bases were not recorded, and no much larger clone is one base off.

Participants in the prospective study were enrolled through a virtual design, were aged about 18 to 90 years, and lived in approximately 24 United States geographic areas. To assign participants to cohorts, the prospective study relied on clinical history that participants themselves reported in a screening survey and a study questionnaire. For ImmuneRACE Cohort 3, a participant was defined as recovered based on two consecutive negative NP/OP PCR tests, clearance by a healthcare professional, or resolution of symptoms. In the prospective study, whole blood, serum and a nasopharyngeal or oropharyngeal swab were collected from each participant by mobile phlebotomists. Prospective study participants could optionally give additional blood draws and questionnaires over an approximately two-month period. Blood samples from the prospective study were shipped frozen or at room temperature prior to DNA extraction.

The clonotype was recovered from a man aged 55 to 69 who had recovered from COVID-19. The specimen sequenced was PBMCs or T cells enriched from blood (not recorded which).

The CDR3 region has the sequence CASSDEADRVPTDTQYF. The nucleotides read TGCGCCAGCAGTGATGAAGCTGACAGGGTCCCCACAGATACGCAGTATTTT. Rearrangement joined TRBV10-1 to TRBJ2-3, and 7 bases in between align with TRBD1. As encoded in the germline V gene (reference sequence), CDR1 is WNHNN while CDR2 is SYGVQD. From its cysteine to its phenylalanine, the CDR3 spans 17 amino acids. Left in the record is the CDR3 DNA by itself, 51 bases read in frame from the first base. Relative to germline, V is missing 3 bases and J is missing 2 bases, with 11 bases of the junction outside any gene match.